Below, 22 T cell receptor beta chains from the same sample are listed, as sequenced in a study. A single record per CDR3 protein comes from TCRdb applying MiXCR to the 5' RACE reads. Among around 57,000 distinct CDR3 sequences listed, 25% to 35% were seen once. The sample consisted of tumor-infiltrating memory CD4+ T cells sorted from the breast tumor. Subset meaning: memory CD4+ T cells, CD4+CD45RO+CD25-. The receptor set was obtained from a female donor with breast cancer.

The chain recombines TRBV5-5 with TRBJ1-2; a weak D match, TRBD1 (6 bases). Looked up from germline, CDR1 is SGHKS and CDR2 is YYEKEE (reference sequence). V lost 10 bases to trimming and J lost 4 bases, with 20 bases between them. The CDR3 loop spans 14 amino acids. CDR3 in DNA: TGTGCCTCCCGACCCCCAGGGGATGGCTATGGCTACACCTTC. This codes for CASRPPGDGYGYTF.

Notes on this clonotype: Mismatch with germline at one junction end may stem from a read error. This chain connects TRBV2 to TRBJ1-1, with a possible D match to TRBD1 (6 bases). Germline assignment: CDR1 SNHLY and CDR2 FYNNEI. This CDR3 region has 15 residues. CDR3 loop: CASRLDARGKTEALF. DNA for the CDR3: TGTGCCAGCAGGCTCGATGCCAGGGGTAAAACTGAAGCTCTCTTT.

In the case of this clonotype: A much larger clone lies one base from this, so it may be a read error. The chain uses TRBV6-2 or TRBV6-3 and TRBJ1-2; D is ambiguous. Germline values: CDR1 MNHEY, CDR2 SVGEGT. CDR3 length: 14 residues. V was clipped by 5 bases and J by 4 bases, with 14 bases between them. CDR3 nucleotide sequence: TGTGCCAGCAGTACTGGCAGGCAGATCTATGGCTACACCTTC. This sequence encodes CASSTGRQIYGYTF.

The CDR3 spells CASSARQETNTEAFF. CDR3 sequence (DNA): TGTGCCAGCAGCGCCCGACAGGAGACGAACACTGAAGCTTTCTTT. The rearrangement uses TRBV7-9 and TRBJ1-1; the D gene is possibly TRBD1 (6 bases). V shed 5 bases and J shed 1 base, with 14 bases lying between them. The length of the CDR3 is 15 residues. CDR1 is SEHNR, CDR2 FQNEAQ, per germline (reference sequence).

This chain connects TRBV7-8 to TRBJ1-4; weak D call: TRBD1 (5 bases). The length of the CDR3 is 11 residues. Germline V CDR1 and CDR2: SGHVS, FQNEAQ. Trimming removed 6 bases from V and 12 bases from J, with 11 bases in between. The CDR3 here is CASSWGEELFF. The CDR3, as DNA: TGTGCCAGCAGTTGGGGGGAAGAACTGTTTTTT.

This clonotype was found many times. The rearrangement links TRBV6-2 or TRBV6-3 to TRBJ1-1; D is unclear. Germline V lookup: CDR1 MNHEY, CDR2 SVGEGT. The ends were cut back, 2 bases at V and 4 bases at J, with 5 bases in the middle. The CDR3 covers 12 residues. Written as DNA, the CDR3 is TGTGCCAGCAGTTACGGTTTCACTGAAGCTTTCTTT. Protein sequence: CASSYGFTEAFF.

The chain recombines TRBV28 with TRBJ2-2; 7 bases fit TRBD2. CDR3 length equals 14 residues. CDR1 and CDR2 (germline): MDHEN, SYDVKM. Trimming removed 7 bases from V and 2 bases from J; junction bases left unmatched: 4. DNA of the CDR3: TGTGCCAGCATAAGCGGGATTAACACCGGGGAGCTGTTTTTT. It codes for CASISGINTGELFF.

This clonotype was seen at least ten times. The chain's CDR3 is CSARDLNTEAFF. CDR3 nucleotides: TGCAGTGCTAGGGACCTGAACACTGAAGCTTTCTTT. The J gene is TRBJ1-1, the V gene TRBV20-1, with D unclear. The CDR3 has 12 amino acids. V gave up 3 bases and J gave up 0 bases, with 5 bases separating them. Germline loops: CDR1 DFQATT, CDR2 SNEGSKA (reference sequence).

The V gene is TRBV5-1, the J gene TRBJ1-3, with D perhaps matching TRBD1 (6 bases). The CDR3 runs to 16 residues. Germline V gives CDR1 SGHRS, CDR2 YFSETQ. V lost 3 bases and J lost 2, with 15 bases in between. This CDR3 is CASSSTSGQPGNTIYF. The CDR3 bases are TGCGCCAGCAGCTCCACCTCGGGACAACCTGGAAACACCATATATTTT.

The CDR3: CASSPGQVSRLETQYF. Written as DNA, the CDR3 is TGCGCCAGCAGCCCCGGACAGGTTTCAAGGCTAGAGACCCAGTACTTC. This chain links TRBV5-1 with TRBJ2-5; 7 bases align to TRBD1. This CDR3 comprises 16 residues. Germline V gene sequence: CDR1 SGHRS, CDR2 YFSETQ. V gave up 4 bases and J gave up 4 bases; unmatched junction bases: 13.

This chain uses TRBV7-2 with TRBJ2-5; 8 nucleotides align to TRBD2. J lost 4 bases, V lost 5 bases, and 9 bases had no gene match. The CDR3 has 15 amino acids. The V gene's germline CDR1 is SGHTA and CDR2 FQGNSA. CDR3 bases: TGTGCCAGCAGCCCCACCTCGAGCGGGAGAGAGACCCAGTACTTC. This gives the protein CASSPTSSGRETQYF.

The chain uses TRBV7-6 and TRBJ2-7, with 9 bases aligning to TRBD1. The CDR3 extends over 14 amino acids. Germline loops: CDR1 SGHVS, CDR2 FNYEAQ. J gave up 7 bases and V 1 base, and 5 bases lay outside the gene matches. The chain's CDR3 is CASSLEQGAREQYF. CDR3 coding DNA: TGTGCCAGCAGCTTAGAACAGGGGGCGCGGGAGCAGTACTTC.

The chain has TRBV3-1 and TRBJ2-1; D call uncertain. Germline V gene sequence: CDR1 LGHDT, CDR2 YNNKEL (reference sequence). With 4 bases removed from V and 5 bases from J, the gap between germline ends came to 15 bases. The CDR3 extends over 15 amino acids. The CDR3 coding sequence is TGTGCCAGCAGCCCCCACAGCTTAAACAACAATGAGCAGTTCTTC. It codes for CASSPHSLNNNEQFF.

As concerns this clonotype: One junction end does not reproduce the germline sequence, and a read error may be involved. The chain carries TRBV20-1 and TRBJ2-5; TRBD1 aligns across 7 bases. Germline values: CDR1 DFQATT, CDR2 SNEGSKA (reference sequence). The length of the CDR3 is 13 residues. The CDR3 region is CSAKDRARETQYF. The CDR3 bases are TGCAGCGCTAAAGACAGGGCACGAGAGACCCAGTACTTC.

V is TRBV7-2 and J is TRBJ2-7, with a weak D call TRBD1 (6 bases). Germline V gene data show CDR1 as SGHTA and CDR2 as FQGNSA. The CDR3 length is 12 residues. V was shortened by 4 bases and J by 6 bases, with 10 bases between the two germline ends. CDR3: CASSSQGSEQYF. The CDR3 nucleotides read TGTGCCAGCAGCTCGCAGGGGAGCGAGCAGTACTTC.

The chain carries TRBV5-1 and TRBJ2-7, with 10 bases fitting TRBD2. V shed 2 bases, J shed 6 bases, and the junction held 17 bases outside the gene matches. The CDR3 covers 18 residues. Germline-derived CDR1 and CDR2 are SGHRS and YFSETQ. This chain's CDR3 is CASSLAPLQREGLSEQYF. The CDR3 DNA reads TGCGCCAGCAGCTTAGCCCCACTCCAGCGGGAGGGCCTCAGCGAGCAGTACTTC.

This clonotype was counted a few times. The gene calls are TRBV4-1 and TRBJ2-2, with D possibly TRBD2 on 6 matching bases. V shed 6 bases and J shed 2 bases, with 10 bases lying between them. Germline V gene data show CDR1 as MGHRA and CDR2 as YSYEKL. The CDR3 is 14 amino acids. CDR3 region: CASRQEGNTGELFF. For the CDR3, the DNA is TGCGCCAGCAGGCAGGAGGGTAACACCGGGGAGCTGTTTTTT.

This clonotype has only a few counts. The chain is built from TRBV6-1 and TRBJ2-1, with 8 bases matching TRBD2. The trim removed 5 bases at V and 3 bases at J, leaving 6 bases unmatched. Germline-derived CDR1 and CDR2 are MNHNS and SASEGT. The CDR3 runs 15 residues. CDR3 sequence (DNA): TGTGCCAGCAGTATGCGGGAGGAGTTCTACAATGAGCAGTTCTTC. Its protein is CASSMREEFYNEQFF.

The chain carries TRBV3-1 and TRBJ2-5; 9 bases align to TRBD2. The junction had 6 bases not matched to a gene; V was cut back by 5 bases and J by 5 bases. Germline V gene lookup returns CDR1 LGHDT and CDR2 YNNKEL (reference sequence). This CDR3 region has 14 residues. The CDR3: CASSARGGAETQYF. CDR3 nucleotides: TGTGCCAGCAGCGCACGCGGGGGGGCGGAGACCCAGTACTTC.

To note about this clonotype: A read error may produce the germline difference seen at one junction end. This chain links TRBV10-3 with TRBJ1-1, with 7 nucleotides matching TRBD1. There are 14 residues in the CDR3. Germline lookup yields CDR1 ENHRY and CDR2 SYGVKD. The CDR3 reads CAISGQGLNTEASF. CDR3 DNA: TGTGCCATCAGTGGACAGGGTTTGAACACTGAAGCTTCCTTT.

This clonotype was observed a handful of times. This chain uses TRBV9 with TRBJ1-3; weak D call: TRBD1 (6 bases). The V gene lost 1 base and the J gene lost 0 bases, with 8 bases spanning the gap. This CDR3 contains 15 residues. Per the germline V gene, CDR1 is SGDLS and CDR2 is YYNGEE. CDR3 protein: CASSVQGTSGNTIYF. The CDR3 nucleotides read TGTGCCAGCAGCGTACAGGGGACCTCTGGAAACACCATATATTTT. Full variable domain (missing parts from reference TRBV9 and TRBJ1-3): DSGVTQTPKHLITATGQRVTLRCSPRSGDLSVYWYQQSLDQGLQFLIQYYNGEERAKGNILERFSAQQFPDLHSELNLSSLELGDSALYFCASSVQGTSGNTIYFGEGSWLTVV.

As to this clonotype: This may come from a read error, since a much larger clone is one base off. The J gene is TRBJ1-2, the V gene TRBV11-3, with TRBD1 as a possible D gene (6 bases). Deletions cut 5 bases from V and 8 bases from J, with 15 bases between. The CDR3 is 13 amino acids. Germline CDR1 is SGHNT and CDR2 is YENEEA. DNA of the CDR3: TGTGCCAGCAGCCCCGGGACAACAAACGGCTACACCTTC. It is translated as CASSPGTTNGYTF.